A selection of T cell receptor beta chains follows, all from one sample in a study of cytomegalovirus exposure and HLA in healthy donors. Sequenced by immunoSEQ multiplex PCR; TCRdb stores in-frame clones only, minus some. The sample includes roughly 120,000 clones, over 60% of them seen just once. Sequenced input: PBMCs. The receptors come from a middle-aged woman in good health and CMV-seropositive. CDR3s include the opening cysteine and the closing phenylalanine or tryptophan. Fields, in order: V gene, D gene, clone size, J gene, CDR3 DNA, CDR3 protein. The D gene is left open where the match is weak. Only some rows state a clone size, as once, few, many or a class for expanded clones.

TRBV5-1	TRBD1	.	TRBJ1-1	TGCGCCAGCAGCCAGATGACAGGGGGCATCACTGAAGCTTTCTTT	CASSQMTGGITEAFF
TRBV5-4	TRBD1	.	TRBJ1-5	TGTGCCAGCAGCTTGGCAGGGGGCGAGGGTCAGCCCCAGCATTTT	CASSLAGGEGQPQHF
TRBV9	TRBD2	.	TRBJ2-1	TGTGCCAGCAGCGTAGCCAAAACGGGGGGGACGCCCGACAATGAGCAGTTCTTC	CASSVAKTGGTPDNEQFF
TRBV6-5	TRBD1	.	TRBJ1-1	TGTGCCAGCAGCGGGACAGCAGAAGCTTTCTTT	CASSGTAEAFF
TRBV27	TRBD2	medium-sized	TRBJ2-1	TGTGCCAGCAGTCGCGGGGGGTACTCCTACAATGAGCAGTTCTTC	CASSRGGYSYNEQFF
TRBV7-2	TRBD2	.	TRBJ2-3	TGTGCCAGCAGCACAGGACTAGCAGATACGCAGTATTTT	CASSTGLADTQYF
TRBV4-3	TRBD1	.	TRBJ1-4	TGCGCCAGCAGCCAAGATGGATCAACAGGGGTTGAAAAACTGTTTTTT	CASSQDGSTGVEKLFF
TRBV5-1	.	few	TRBJ1-3	TGCGCCAGCAGCAAAGGGAGCTCTGGAAACACCATATATTTT	CASSKGSSGNTIYF
TRBV10-2	.	.	TRBJ2-7	TGCGCCAGCACTACAGGCCCGAGCTCCTACGAGCAGTACTTC	CASTTGPSSYEQYF
TRBV7-6	TRBD2	.	TRBJ2-1	TGTGCCAGCAGCCAGGGAGGGAACAATGAGCAGTTCTTC	CASSQGGNNEQFF
TRBV11-3	TRBD1	.	TRBJ1-3	TGTGCCAGCAGCTGGGGACGGACAGGGGAGGACACCATATATTTT	CASSWGRTGEDTIYF
TRBV2	TRBD1	.	TRBJ1-5	TGTGCCAGCAGTATTCGGACAGGCGGTTCCCAGCCCCAGCATTTT	CASSIRTGGSQPQHF
TRBV29-1	.	once	TRBJ2-1	TGCAGCGGCTACCTCGTGGGACACTCCTACAATGAGCAGTTCTTC	CSGYLVGHSYNEQFF
TRBV2	.	.	TRBJ1-6	TGTGCCAGCAGTGATCATAGTTCCCTAAGCTCCTATAATTCACCCCTCCACTTT	CASSDHSSLSSYNSPLHF